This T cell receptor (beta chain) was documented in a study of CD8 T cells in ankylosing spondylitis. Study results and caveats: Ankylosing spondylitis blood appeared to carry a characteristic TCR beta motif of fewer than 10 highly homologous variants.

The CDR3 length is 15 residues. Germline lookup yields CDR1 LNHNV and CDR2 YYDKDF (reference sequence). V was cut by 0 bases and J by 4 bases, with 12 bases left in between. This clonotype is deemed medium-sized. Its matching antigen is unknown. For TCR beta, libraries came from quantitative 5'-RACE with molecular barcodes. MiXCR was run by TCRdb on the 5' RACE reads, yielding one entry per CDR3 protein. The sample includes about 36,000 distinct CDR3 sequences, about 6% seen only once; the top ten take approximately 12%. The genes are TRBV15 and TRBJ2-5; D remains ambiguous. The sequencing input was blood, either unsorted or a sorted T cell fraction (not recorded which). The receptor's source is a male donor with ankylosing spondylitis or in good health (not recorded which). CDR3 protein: CATSRETTWVETQYF. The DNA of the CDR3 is TGTGCCACCAGCAGAGAAACAACTTGGGTAGAGACCCAGTACTTC.